The entry that follows covers one T cell receptor (beta chain) sequence. As yet, its antigen is unknown. The data stem from a study of blood T cells in healthy people across ages. The study's findings and limits: Naive T cell percentage strongly correlated with TCR beta diversity.

A sample-barcoded 5' primer and a J-beta primer mix were used in a second PCR of about 7 to 12 cycles. One entry per CDR3 protein, called by TCRdb with MiXCR from the 5' RACE reads. The top ten hold roughly 34% of the sample, which has about 640,000 distinct CDR3 sequences, 58% seen once. The CDR3 is 16 residues long. V was pared by 4 bases and J by 11 bases, with 27 bases between. From germline, CDR1 is SGHRS and CDR2 YFSETQ. Per sample, extraction of total RNA gave at least 6 micrograms in every case. This receptor was taken from a man aged 55 to 70 in good health. The rearrangement links TRBV5-1 to TRBJ2-5; D is tentatively TRBD1 or TRBD2 (5 bases each). The sequenced material came from blood. As DNA, the CDR3 is TGCGCCAGCAGCCGCGCCACGGGGCTAACCTACAATGAGCAGTACTTC. Encoded protein: CASSRATGLTYNEQYF.